The following is a TCR beta chain sequence with its context. Treatment of the sample: around 19 received Ad26.COV2.S at low or high dose, single or two shots; 5 received placebo; per-sample allocation not given. Sampling took place 63 days after the first vaccine or placebo injection. This entry belongs to a study of Ad26.COV2.S vaccination and SARS-CoV-2 variants. Only in-frame clones appear in the TCRdb table, and some are missing; sequencing was by immunoSEQ multiplex PCR. The sample has hundreds of thousands of clones, approximately 90% seen once. Germline V lookup: CDR1 MNHNS, CDR2 SASEGT. The V end lost 2 bases, the J end lost 2 bases, and 10 bases lay between the germline ends. The CDR3 loop spans 15 amino acids.

This specimen consisted of peripheral blood, obtained in a trial of Ad26.COV2.S vaccine versus placebo. The chain is built from TRBV6-1 and TRBJ2-1; possibly TRBD1 for D (5 bases). This receptor was identified in a person between 18 and 59 years old who received the Ad26.COV2.S COVID-19 vaccine or a placebo. This chain's CDR3 is CASSESRGPYNEQFF. The CDR3 region has the DNA TGTGCCAGCAGTGAATCTAGGGGCCCCTACAATGAGCAGTTCTTC.